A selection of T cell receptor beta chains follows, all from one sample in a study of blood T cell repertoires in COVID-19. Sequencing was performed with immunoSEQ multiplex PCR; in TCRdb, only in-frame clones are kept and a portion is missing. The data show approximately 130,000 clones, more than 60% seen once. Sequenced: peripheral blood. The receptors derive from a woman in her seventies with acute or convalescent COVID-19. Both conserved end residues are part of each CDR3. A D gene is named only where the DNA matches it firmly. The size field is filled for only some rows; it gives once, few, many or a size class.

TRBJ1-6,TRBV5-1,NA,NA,TGCGCCAGCAGTCTCACAGGTTCCTATAATTCACCCCTCCACTTT,CASSLTGSYNSPLHF
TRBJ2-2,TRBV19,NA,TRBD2,TGTGCCAGTAGATCCGGGACTAGCGGGGAGGTCGGGGAGCTGTTTTTT,CASRSGTSGEVGELFF
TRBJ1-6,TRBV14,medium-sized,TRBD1,TGTGCCAGCAGCCAAGGACAGGGAAGTTGGTCACCCCTCCACTTT,CASSQGQGSWSPLHF
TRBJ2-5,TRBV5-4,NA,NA,TGTGCCAGCAGCTTGGTGGGCAGGGGTAGAACACAAGAGACCCAGTACTTC,CASSLVGRGRTQETQYF
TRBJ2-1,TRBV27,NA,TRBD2,TGTGCCAGCAGTTCAAGACTAGCGGGATACAATGAGCAGTTCTTC,CASSSRLAGYNEQFF
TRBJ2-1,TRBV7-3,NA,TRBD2,TGTGCCAGCAGCCTAGCCTTAGCGGGAGCGGACGAGCAGTTCTTC,CASSLALAGADEQFF
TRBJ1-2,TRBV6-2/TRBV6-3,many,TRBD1,TGTGCCAGCAGTTACCCGGGACAGGGAAGCTATGGCTACACCTTC,CASSYPGQGSYGYTF
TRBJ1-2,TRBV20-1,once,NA,TGCAGTGCTAGTAGCCCAACCGACTATGGCTACACCTTC,CSASSPTDYGYTF
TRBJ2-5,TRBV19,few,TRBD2,TGTGCCAGTAGTAATCTAGCGGGAGACTCCCAAGAGACCCAGTACTTC,CASSNLAGDSQETQYF
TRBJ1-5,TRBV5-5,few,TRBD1,TGTGCCAGCAGCAAAGACAGGGGGCTGGCGGGTCAGCCCCAGCATTTT,CASSKDRGLAGQPQHF
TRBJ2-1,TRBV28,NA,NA,TGTGCCAGCAGGAATATGGAGCCGGGGGCCTACAATGAGCAGTTCTTC,CASRNMEPGAYNEQFF
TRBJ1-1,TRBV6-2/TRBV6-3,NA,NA,TGTGCCAGCAGTTATGCCACGACTAACACTGAAGCTTTCTTT,CASSYATTNTEAFF
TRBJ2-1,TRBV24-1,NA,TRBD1,TGTGCCACCAGTGCTCCTGTGGGACAGGGGGGATACAATGAGCAGTTCTTC,CATSAPVGQGGYNEQFF
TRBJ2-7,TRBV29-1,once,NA,TGCAGCGTTGGCGGGGGCGAAACCTACGAGCAGTACTTC,CSVGGGETYEQYF
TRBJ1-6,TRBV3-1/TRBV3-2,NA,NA,TGTGCCAGCAGCCAAGATTTGGGGGGGGACTATAATTCACCCCTCCACTTT,CASSQDLGGDYNSPLHF
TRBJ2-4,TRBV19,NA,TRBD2,TGTGCCAGTCAGGCCCTCGCGGGAGACATTCAGTACTTC,CASQALAGDIQYF
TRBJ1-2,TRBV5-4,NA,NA,TGTGCCAGCAGCTTGTTACAGGGTCATGATGGCTACACCTTC,CASSLLQGHDGYTF
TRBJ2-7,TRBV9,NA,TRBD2,TGTGCCAGCAGCGTAAAAGCTAGCGGGATACATGACGAGCAGTACTTC,CASSVKASGIHDEQYF
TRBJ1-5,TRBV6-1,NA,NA,TGTGCCAGCAGTGAAAGGAGGACGGACAATCAGCCCCAGCATTTT,CASSERRTDNQPQHF
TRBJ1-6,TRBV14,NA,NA,TGTGCCAGCAGCCAACTGACGGGGGGGCTTACTTCACCCCTCCACTTT,CASSQLTGGLTSPLHF
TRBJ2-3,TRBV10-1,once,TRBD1,TGCGCCAGCAGTGAAGTAGGGGGCGACGACACAGATACGCAGTATTTT,CASSEVGGDDTDTQYF
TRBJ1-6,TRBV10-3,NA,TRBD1,TGTGCCATCAGGGGACAGAGCTCCTATAATTCACCCCTCCACTTT,CAIRGQSSYNSPLHF
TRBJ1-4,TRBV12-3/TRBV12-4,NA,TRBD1,TGTGCCAGCAGCTGGAGGGGGCGGGAAAAACTGTTTTTT,CASSWRGREKLFF
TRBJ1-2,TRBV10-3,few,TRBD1,TGTGCCACCTGGACAGGGGGCCCCTATGGCTACACCTTC,CATWTGGPYGYTF
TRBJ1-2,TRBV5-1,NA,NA,TGCGCCAGCAGCTTGGAAGCCCAGGGCGGTCATGGCTACACCTTC,CASSLEAQGGHGYTF
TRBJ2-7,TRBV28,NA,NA,TGTGCCAGCAGTGGAGCCCGATACGAGCAGTACTTC,CASSGARYEQYF
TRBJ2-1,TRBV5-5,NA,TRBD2,TGTGCCAGCAGCTTGATCGCTAGCGGGAGGGATGAGCAGTTCTTC,CASSLIASGRDEQFF
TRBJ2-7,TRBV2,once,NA,TGTGCCAGCAGTCGAGGGTCTTCCTACGAGCAGTACTTC,CASSRGSSYEQYF
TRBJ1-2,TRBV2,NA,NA,TGTGCCAGCATGCGGGGGGGAAGTAACTATGGCTACACCTTC,CASMRGGSNYGYTF
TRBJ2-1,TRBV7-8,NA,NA,TGTGCCAGCAGCGCCGCCGGGACACTGACCTACAATGAGCAGTTCTTC,CASSAAGTLTYNEQFF
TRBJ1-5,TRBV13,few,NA,TGTGCCAGCAGCTTAGGTGGAGGAGGGAGGCCCCAGCATTTT,CASSLGGGGRPQHF
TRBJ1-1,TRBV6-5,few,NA,TGTGCCAGCAGTTTGCAGGGTGGCACTGAAGCTTTCTTT,CASSLQGGTEAFF
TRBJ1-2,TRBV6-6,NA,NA,TGTGCCAGCAGTTCCCCCAATAAGGGGGGCTACACCTTC,CASSSPNKGGYTF
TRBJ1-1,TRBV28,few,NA,TGTGCCAGCAGTTCAGGGAAAGTTTGGGTCACTGAAGCTTTCTTT,CASSSGKVWVTEAFF
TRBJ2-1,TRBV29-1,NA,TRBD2,TGCAGCGTTGCGGGCTTAGCGGGAGGGCCGCATGAGCAGTTCTTC,CSVAGLAGGPHEQFF
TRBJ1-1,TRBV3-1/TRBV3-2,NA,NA,TGTGCCAGCAGAAATACAGAGGGCACTGAAGCTTTCTTT,CASRNTEGTEAFF
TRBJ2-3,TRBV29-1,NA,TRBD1,TGCAGCGTTGAAGCCCGGGACAGGGGGCAAGATACGCAGTATTTT,CSVEARDRGQDTQYF